These 28 T cell receptor beta chains were sequenced from one sample in a study of T cells in Graves' hyperthyroidism and ophthalmopathy. TCR beta CDR3 sequences were amplified from RNA transcripts. First-round RT-PCR of the TCR CDR3 relied on the HTBI primer set. TCRdb re-called the multiplex PCR reads with MiXCR, one entry per CDR3 protein. The sample carries approximately 410,000 distinct CDR3 sequences, around 15% recorded once. Material for sequencing was blood. These receptors originate from a man younger than 35 with Graves' ophthalmopathy.

In this sample, this clonotype turned up many times. The chain employs TRBV5-1 and TRBJ2-7, with 9 bases identical to TRBD1. Germline V gives CDR1 SGHRS, CDR2 YFSETQ. The junction had 11 bases not matched to a gene; V was cut back by 4 bases and J by 3 bases. The CDR3 consists of 16 residues. CDR3 nucleotides: TGCGCCAGCAGCCGGGACAGGGTCACGCCGATCTACGAGCAGTACTTC. Amino acid sequence: CASSRDRVTPIYEQYF.

The chain recombines TRBV5-1 with TRBJ2-3, with 11 bases that match TRBD1. The V gene end was trimmed by 4 bases and the J gene end by 8 bases; junction bases not matched to a gene: 9. Germline CDR1 SGHRS, CDR2 YFSETQ. The CDR3 runs 15 residues. The CDR3 reads CASSGQGATGGTQYF. CDR3 coding DNA: TGCGCCAGCAGCGGACAGGGGGCAACAGGAGGTACGCAGTATTTT.

This clonotype was counted ten times or more. The chain joins TRBV20-1 to TRBJ2-1, with 7 bases fitting TRBD2. Germline lookup yields CDR1 DFQATT and CDR2 SNEGSKA (reference sequence). Unmatched junction bases numbered 7, after V lost 6 bases and J lost 8 bases. This CDR3 is built from 12 residues. In nucleotides, the CDR3 is TGCAGTGCCCTCGCGGGGAGGGATGAGCAGTTCTTC. Protein: CSALAGRDEQFF.

This clonotype came up many times. The genes are TRBV5-1 and TRBJ2-1; D remains unclear. This CDR3 spans 13 amino acids. In germline, CDR1 is SGHRS, CDR2 YFSETQ. Trimming left V 0 bases short and J 7 bases short, with 8 bases between. CDR3 DNA sequence: TGCGCCAGCAGCTTGGCTTACGGAAATGAGCAGTTCTTC. Its translation is CASSLAYGNEQFF.

This chain connects TRBV12-3 or TRBV12-4 to TRBJ2-3, with D perhaps being TRBD1 or TRBD2 (5 bases each). The CDR3 loop spans 13 amino acids. V dropped 1 base and J dropped 8 bases, with 10 bases sitting between them. In DNA, the CDR3 is TGTGCCAGCAGTTTAGGCAGGGAGACTACGCAGTATTTT. It translates to CASSLGRETTQYF.

About this clonotype: A much larger clone differs by one base, so this may be a read error. The CDR3 sequence: CAISLSGREQYF. As DNA, the CDR3 is TGTGCCATCAGTTTATCGGGCCGCGAGCAGTACTTC. J is TRBJ2-7 and V is TRBV10-3, with D uncertain. V was clipped by 5 bases and J by 6 bases, with 11 bases between them. The CDR3 sequence is 12 residues long. Germline V gives CDR1 ENHRY, CDR2 SYGVKD.

This rearrangement joins TRBV2 to TRBJ2-1; 12 nucleotides align to TRBD2. The ends lost 6 bases at V and 4 bases at J; junction bases unmatched: 4. Germline assignment: CDR1 SNHLY and CDR2 FYNNEI. CDR3 length: 15 amino acids. CDR3 nucleotides: TGTGCCAGCAGACCTCTAGCGGGGGGGTACAATGAGCAGTTCTTC. It yields the protein CASRPLAGGYNEQFF.

This clonotype was recorded at least ten times. CDR3 sequence (DNA): TGTGCCAGCCCCCCGAAGGGCTACGGCGGGGAGCTGTTTTTT. It yields the protein CASPPKGYGGELFF. This rearrangement joins TRBV12-3 or TRBV12-4 to TRBJ2-2; D not resolved. This CDR3 contains 14 residues. Trimming took off 8 bases at V and 7 bases at J, with 17 bases between the two ends.

The chain employs TRBV12-3 or TRBV12-4 and TRBJ2-7, with TRBD1 matching over 7 bases. The CDR3 runs to 14 residues. J was trimmed by 2 bases and V by 4 bases; bases with no gene match: 5. CDR3 region: CASSSPGQPYEQYF. CDR3 coding DNA: TGTGCCAGCAGTTCCCCGGGACAGCCCTACGAGCAGTACTTC.

This chain joins TRBV29-1 and TRBJ1-2; a weak D match, TRBD1 (5 bases). The germline gives CDR1 SQVTM, CDR2 ANQGSEA. The CDR3 totals 12 residues. Between the trimmed V and J ends, which lost 4 bases and 7 bases, there was a span of 13 bases. CDR3 DNA sequence: TGCAGCGTTGGGGCAGGGCTGACTGGCTACACCTTC. Its translation: CSVGAGLTGYTF.

This clonotype was seen repeatedly, ten times or more. The rearrangement joins TRBV7-9 to TRBJ2-4, with unresolved D. The V end lost 6 bases, the J end lost 1 base, and 7 bases lay between the germline ends. Germline CDR1 reads SEHNR; CDR2 reads FQNEAQ (reference sequence). The CDR3 spans 13 residues. The CDR3 loop reads CASRDDAKNIQYF. CDR3 nucleotides: TGTGCCAGCAGAGACGATGCCAAAAACATTCAGTACTTC.

This clonotype was recorded a few times. The junction does not match germline at one end; this may be a read error. CDR3: CSAREDRTYDSPFHF. CDR3 DNA sequence: TGCAGTGCTCGAGAGGACAGGACCTATGATTCACCCTTCCACTTT. This chain joins TRBV20-1 and TRBJ1-6; TRBD1 matches 7 bases. CDR1 and CDR2 (germline): DFQATT, SNEGSKA (reference sequence). The CDR3 extends over 15 amino acids.

There are many counts of this clonotype. The chain carries TRBV5-1 and TRBJ2-7, with 10 bases identical to TRBD1. The CDR3 loop spans 18 amino acids. Germline V gene sequence: CDR1 SGHRS, CDR2 YFSETQ. J lost 3 bases, V lost 4 bases, and 16 bases had no gene match. The CDR3 DNA sequence: TGCGCCAGCAGCCCACGGGACAGGGGCCTGGATAGTATCTACGAGCAGTACTTC. It specifies CASSPRDRGLDSIYEQYF. The full variable domain, with the rest looked up from reference TRBV5-1 and TRBJ2-7, is KAGVTQTPRYLIKTRGQQVTLSCSPISGHRSVSWYQQTPGQGLQFLFEYFSETQRNKGNFPGRFSGRQFSNSRSEMNVSTLELGDSALYLCASSPRDRGLDSIYEQYFGPGTRLTVT.

This clonotype was seen ten or more times. J is TRBJ2-7 and V is TRBV5-1; D might be TRBD1 (5 bases). This CDR3 spans 13 amino acids. Trimming stripped 1 base from V and 3 bases from J, with 8 bases between. Germline loops: CDR1 SGHRS, CDR2 YFSETQ. The CDR3 bases are TGCGCCAGCAGCTTGACAGGTTTCTACGAGCAGTACTTC. This encodes CASSLTGFYEQYF. The full variable domain, its missing parts supplied by reference TRBV5-1 and TRBJ2-7, is KAGVTQTPRYLIKTRGQQVTLSCSPISGHRSVSWYQQTPGQGLQFLFEYFSETQRNKGNFPGRFSGRQFSNSRSEMNVSTLELGDSALYLCASSLTGFYEQYFGPGTRLTVT.

The rearrangement uses TRBV11-2 and TRBJ2-7; TRBD2 agrees at 14 bases. Germline CDR1 and CDR2: SGHAT and FQNNGV. The CDR3 extends over 15 amino acids. V dropped 8 bases and J dropped 5; count of bases not matched to a gene: 8. The CDR3 DNA reads as TGTGCCAGCGGGGGGGGACTAGCGGGAGCCCACGAGCAGTACTTC. Translation: CASGGGLAGAHEQYF. Using reference TRBV11-2 and TRBJ2-7 for the parts outside the CDR3, the full variable domain is EAGVAQSPRYKIIEKRQSVAFWCNPISGHATLYWYQQILGQGPKLLIQFQNNGVVDDSQLPKDRFSAERLKGVDSTLKIQPAKLEDSAVYLCASGGGLAGAHEQYFGPGTRLTVT.

On this clonotype: This could be a read error, since a much larger clone is one nucleotide away. V and J are TRBV3-1 and TRBJ2-7; D gene uncertain. CDR1 and CDR2 (germline): LGHDT, YNNKEL (reference sequence). The CDR3 totals 13 residues. The CDR3 region has the DNA TGTGCCGGCAGCCAACTGACATCTTACGAGCAGTACTTC. Residues: CAGSQLTSYEQYF.

The rearrangement links TRBV20-1 to TRBJ2-1, with 12 nucleotides matching TRBD2. Germline V CDR1 and CDR2: DFQATT, SNEGSKA (reference sequence). CDR3 length equals 17 residues. J was trimmed by 10 bases and V by 6 bases; bases with no gene match: 19. Written as DNA, the CDR3 is TGCAGTGCACCCGGGGGAACTAGCGGGAGGTCCGCATGGGAGCAGTTCTTC. Encoded protein: CSAPGGTSGRSAWEQFF.

The rearrangement uses TRBV20-1 and TRBJ1-6; perhaps TRBD1 as D (5 bases). This CDR3 has 13 residues. Germline V lookup: CDR1 DFQATT, CDR2 SNEGSKA (reference sequence). Trimming took off 6 bases at V and 9 bases at J, with 15 bases between the two ends. The chain's CDR3 is CSATGLRVSPLHF. DNA for the CDR3: TGCAGTGCGACCGGGCTCAGGGTTTCACCCCTCCACTTT.

This clonotype was found many times. The chain couples TRBV28 to TRBJ2-5, with TRBD1 matching over 9 bases. The germline CDR1 and CDR2 sequences are MDHEN and SYDVKM. The length of the CDR3 is 16 residues. Trimming took 4 bases from V and 3 from J; bases not matched to a gene: 9. The CDR3: CASSSRDRGFEETQYF. In DNA, the CDR3 is TGTGCCAGCAGTTCCCGCGACAGGGGGTTCGAAGAGACCCAGTACTTC.

This clonotype was seen ten or more times. The DNA for the CDR3 is TGTGCCAGCAGTGAAGTTGTCCGCCAGTACTTC. Encoded protein: CASSEVVRQYF. V gene TRBV2 combines with J gene TRBJ2-5; D unclear. Germline loops: CDR1 SNHLY, CDR2 FYNNEI. This CDR3 region has 11 residues. Trimming left V 1 base short and J 10 bases short, with 7 bases between.

This clonotype was seen many times. The chain has TRBV6-1 and TRBJ2-7; 10 bases are a match to TRBD2. Germline V CDR1 and CDR2: MNHNS, SASEGT. The CDR3 extends over 15 amino acids. J was trimmed by 1 base and V by 7 bases; bases with no gene match: 7. The CDR3, as DNA: TGTGCCAGCACCGCTAGCGGGAGTGGTTCCTACGAGCAGTACTTC. Amino acid sequence: CASTASGSGSYEQYF.

CDR3 in DNA: TGTGCCACCAGTGATCCTAACCAGGGGGTCAGCTATGGCTACACCTTC. Translating it yields CATSDPNQGVSYGYTF. The V gene is TRBV24-1, the J gene TRBJ1-2, with 7 bases fitting TRBD1. J was trimmed by 4 bases and V by 3 bases; bases with no gene match: 10. The CDR3 has 16 amino acids. Germline assignment: CDR1 KGHDR and CDR2 SFDVKD.

This clonotype came up many times. The V call is TRBV20-1, the J call TRBJ2-5; TRBD2 matches 9 bases. J lost 4 bases, V lost 1 base, and 7 bases had no gene match. There are 15 residues in the CDR3. Germline V lookup: CDR1 DFQATT, CDR2 SNEGSKA (reference sequence). The CDR3 DNA sequence: TGCAGTGCTAGAGTAATCGGGACTAGCATAGAGACCCAGTACTTC. This sequence encodes CSARVIGTSIETQYF.

This clonotype was seen repeatedly, ten times or more. This sequence joins TRBV7-9 and TRBJ1-1, with D unresolved. V gave up 2 bases and J gave up 6 bases, with 4 bases separating them. Looked up from germline, CDR1 is SEHNR and CDR2 is FQNEAQ (reference sequence). The CDR3 spans 11 residues. The CDR3 loop reads CASSLSSEAFF. The DNA of the CDR3 is TGTGCCAGCAGCTTAAGCTCTGAAGCTTTCTTT.

In its sample, this clonotype was seen many times. V gene TRBV12-3 or TRBV12-4 combines with J gene TRBJ1-5; perhaps TRBD1 as D (6 bases). The V end lost 6 bases, the J end lost 3 bases, and 12 bases lay between the germline ends. This CDR3 region has 14 residues. CDR3 DNA: TGTGCCAGCAGCCCGAGGGGGGTCAATCAGCCCCAGCATTTT. It translates to CASSPRGVNQPQHF.

This clonotype has only a few counts. The chain employs TRBV7-3 and TRBJ2-1; D may be TRBD1 (5 bases). The CDR3 is 15 amino acids. Trimming shortened V by 2 bases and J by 3 bases, and 11 bases separated the two germline ends. Germline lookup yields CDR1 SGHTA and CDR2 FQGTGA. CDR3 sequence reads: CASSLGQADYNEQFF. CDR3 DNA: TGTGCCAGCAGCTTAGGACAAGCCGACTACAATGAGCAGTTCTTC. The full variable domain, in which reference TRBV7-3 and TRBJ2-1 provide the parts outside the CDR3, is GAGVSQTPSNKVTEKGKYVELRCDPISGHTALYWYRQSLGQGPEFLIYFQGTGAADDSGLPNDRFFAVRPEGSVSTLKIQRTERGDSAVYLCASSLGQADYNEQFFGPGTRLTVL.

There are many counts of this clonotype. The chain uses TRBV2 and TRBJ2-7; D might be TRBD1 (5 bases). Trimming shortened V by 7 bases and J by 0 bases, and 16 bases separated the two germline ends. CDR1 is SNHLY, CDR2 FYNNEI, per germline. The CDR3 loop spans 15 amino acids. The CDR3 region has the DNA TGTGCCAGCAACCAAGGGAAAGGGGTCTCCTACGAGCAGTACTTC. Amino acids: CASNQGKGVSYEQYF.

V and J are TRBV10-3 and TRBJ2-2; D may be TRBD1 (6 bases). Germline-derived CDR1 and CDR2 are ENHRY and SYGVKD. The CDR3 has 11 amino acids. Trimming took off 8 bases at V and 8 bases at J, with 9 bases between the two ends. As DNA, the CDR3 is TGTGCCATCTATGACAGGGGGGAGCTGTTTTTT. The encoded protein is CAIYDRGELFF.